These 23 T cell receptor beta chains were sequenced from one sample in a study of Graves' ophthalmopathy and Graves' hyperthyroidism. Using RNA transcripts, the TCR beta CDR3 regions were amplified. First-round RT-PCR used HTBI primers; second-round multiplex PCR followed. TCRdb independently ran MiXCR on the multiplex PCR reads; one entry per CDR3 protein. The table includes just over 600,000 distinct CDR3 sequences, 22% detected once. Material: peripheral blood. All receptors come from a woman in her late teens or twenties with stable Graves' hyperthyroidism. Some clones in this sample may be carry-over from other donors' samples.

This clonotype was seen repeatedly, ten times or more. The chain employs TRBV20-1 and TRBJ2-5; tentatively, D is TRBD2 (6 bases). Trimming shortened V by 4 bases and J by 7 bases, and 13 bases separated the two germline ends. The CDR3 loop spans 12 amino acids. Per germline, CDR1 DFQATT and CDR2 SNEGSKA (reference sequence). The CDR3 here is CSAIRGTGTQYF. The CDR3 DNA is TGCAGTGCTATCCGGGGGACGGGGACCCAGTACTTC.

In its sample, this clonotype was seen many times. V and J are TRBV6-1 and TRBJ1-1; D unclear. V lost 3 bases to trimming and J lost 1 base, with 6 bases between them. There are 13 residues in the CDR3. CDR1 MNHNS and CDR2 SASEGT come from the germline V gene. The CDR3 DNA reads TGTGCCAGCAGTGAGATGGCGAACACTGAAGCTTTCTTT. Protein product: CASSEMANTEAFF.

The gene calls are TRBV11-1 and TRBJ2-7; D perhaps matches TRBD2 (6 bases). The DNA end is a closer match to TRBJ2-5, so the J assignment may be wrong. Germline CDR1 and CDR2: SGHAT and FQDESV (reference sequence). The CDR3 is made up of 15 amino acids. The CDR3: CASSLSSGFQETQYF. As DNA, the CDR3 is TGTGCCAGCAGCTTGTCCAGCGGGTTCCAAGAGACCCAGTACTTC.

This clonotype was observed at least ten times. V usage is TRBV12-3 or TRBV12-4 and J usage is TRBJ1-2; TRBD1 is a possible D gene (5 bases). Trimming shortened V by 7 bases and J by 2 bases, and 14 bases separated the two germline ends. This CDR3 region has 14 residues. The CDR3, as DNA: TGTGCCAGCACCGACACAGGACCGAACTATGGCTACACCTTC. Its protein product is CASTDTGPNYGYTF.

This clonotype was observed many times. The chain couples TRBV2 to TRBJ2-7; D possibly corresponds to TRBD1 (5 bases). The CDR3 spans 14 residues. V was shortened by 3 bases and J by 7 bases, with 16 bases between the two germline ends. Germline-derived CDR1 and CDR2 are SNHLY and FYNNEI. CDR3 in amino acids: CASSEWAGLSEQYF. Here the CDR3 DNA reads TGTGCCAGCAGTGAGTGGGCAGGGCTGAGTGAGCAGTACTTC.

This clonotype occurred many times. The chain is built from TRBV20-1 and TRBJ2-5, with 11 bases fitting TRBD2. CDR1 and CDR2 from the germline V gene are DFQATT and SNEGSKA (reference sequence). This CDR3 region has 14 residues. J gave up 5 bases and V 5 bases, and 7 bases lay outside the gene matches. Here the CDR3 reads CSALAGGIRETQYF. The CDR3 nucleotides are TGCAGTGCTTTAGCGGGGGGGATTCGGGAGACCCAGTACTTC.

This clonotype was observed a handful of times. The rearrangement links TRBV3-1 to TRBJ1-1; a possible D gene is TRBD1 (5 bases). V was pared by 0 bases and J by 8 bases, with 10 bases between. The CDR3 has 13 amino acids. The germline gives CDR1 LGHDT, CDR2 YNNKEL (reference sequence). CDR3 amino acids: CASSQDSRGEAFF. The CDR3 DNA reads TGTGCCAGCAGCCAAGATTCGCGGGGGGAAGCTTTCTTT.

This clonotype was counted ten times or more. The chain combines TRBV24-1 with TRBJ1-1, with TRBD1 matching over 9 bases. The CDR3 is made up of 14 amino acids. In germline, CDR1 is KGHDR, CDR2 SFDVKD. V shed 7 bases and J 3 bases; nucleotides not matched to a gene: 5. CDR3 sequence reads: CATSGTGRDTEAFF. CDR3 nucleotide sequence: TGTGCCACCAGCGGGACAGGGAGAGACACTGAAGCTTTCTTT.

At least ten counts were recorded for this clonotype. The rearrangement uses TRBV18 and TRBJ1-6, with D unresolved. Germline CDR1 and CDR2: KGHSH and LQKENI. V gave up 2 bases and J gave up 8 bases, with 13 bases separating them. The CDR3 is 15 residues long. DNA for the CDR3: TGTGCCAGCTCACCATCCACGGACCCCTATTCACCCCTCCACTTT. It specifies CASSPSTDPYSPLHF.

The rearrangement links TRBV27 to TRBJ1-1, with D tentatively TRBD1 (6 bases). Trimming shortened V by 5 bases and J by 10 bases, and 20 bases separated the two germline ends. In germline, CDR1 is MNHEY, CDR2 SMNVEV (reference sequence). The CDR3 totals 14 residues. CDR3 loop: CASSPYSQGRGAFF. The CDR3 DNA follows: TGTGCCAGCAGTCCTTATAGCCAGGGGCGAGGAGCTTTCTTT.

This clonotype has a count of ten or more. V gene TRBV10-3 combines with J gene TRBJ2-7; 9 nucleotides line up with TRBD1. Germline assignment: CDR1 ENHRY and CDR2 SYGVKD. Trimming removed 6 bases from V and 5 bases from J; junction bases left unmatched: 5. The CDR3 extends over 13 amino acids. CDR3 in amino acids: CAIRSTGGDEQYF. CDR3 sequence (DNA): TGTGCCATCAGGAGCACAGGGGGCGACGAGCAGTACTTC.

The CDR3, as DNA: TGTGCCAGCAAAAAATTATACCGACAGAATCGGGCAGAAGGCAATGAGCAGTTCTTC. Protein product: CASKKLYRQNRAEGNEQFF. V and J are TRBV6-2 or TRBV6-3 and TRBJ2-1, with TRBD1 as a possible D gene (5 bases). V was trimmed by 7 bases and J by 6 bases, leaving 31 bases between them. Germline-derived CDR1 and CDR2 are MNHEY and SVGEGT. CDR3 length equals 19 residues.

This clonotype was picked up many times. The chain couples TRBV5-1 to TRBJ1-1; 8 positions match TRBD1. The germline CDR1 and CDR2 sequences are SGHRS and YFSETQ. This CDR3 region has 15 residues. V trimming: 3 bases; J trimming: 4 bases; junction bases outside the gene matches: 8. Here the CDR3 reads CASSSDGQGGTEAFF. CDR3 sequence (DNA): TGCGCCAGCAGCTCGGATGGACAGGGTGGCACTGAAGCTTTCTTT.

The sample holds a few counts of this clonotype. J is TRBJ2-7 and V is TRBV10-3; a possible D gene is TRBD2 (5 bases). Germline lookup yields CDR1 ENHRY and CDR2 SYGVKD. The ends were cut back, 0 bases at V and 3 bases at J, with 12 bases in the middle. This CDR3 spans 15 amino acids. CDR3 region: CAISESPGMGYEQYF. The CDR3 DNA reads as TGTGCCATCAGTGAGTCCCCCGGGATGGGCTACGAGCAGTACTTC.

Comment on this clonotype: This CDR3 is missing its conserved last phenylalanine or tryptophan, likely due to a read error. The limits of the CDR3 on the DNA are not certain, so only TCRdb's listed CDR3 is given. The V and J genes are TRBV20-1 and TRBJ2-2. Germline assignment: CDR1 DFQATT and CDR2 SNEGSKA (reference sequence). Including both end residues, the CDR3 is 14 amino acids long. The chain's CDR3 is CSATEIANTGELLL.

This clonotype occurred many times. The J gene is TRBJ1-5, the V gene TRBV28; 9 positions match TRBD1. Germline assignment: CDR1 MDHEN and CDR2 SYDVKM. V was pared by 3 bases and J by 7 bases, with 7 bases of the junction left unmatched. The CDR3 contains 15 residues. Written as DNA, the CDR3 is TGTGCCAGCAGTTTGGGACAGGGACAAGGGCAGCCCCAGCATTTT. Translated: CASSLGQGQGQPQHF.

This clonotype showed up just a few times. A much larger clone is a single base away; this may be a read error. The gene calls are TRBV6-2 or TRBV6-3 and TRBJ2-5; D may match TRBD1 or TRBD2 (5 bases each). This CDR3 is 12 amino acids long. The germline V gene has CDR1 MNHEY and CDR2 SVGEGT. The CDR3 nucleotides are TGTGCCAGCAGTTACATCTGGGAGACCCAGGGCTTC. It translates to CASSYIWETQGF.

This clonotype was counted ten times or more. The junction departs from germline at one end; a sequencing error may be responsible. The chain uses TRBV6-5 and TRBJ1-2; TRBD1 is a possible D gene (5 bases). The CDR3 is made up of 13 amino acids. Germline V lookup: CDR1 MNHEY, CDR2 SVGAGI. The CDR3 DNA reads TGTGTCAGCAGTTACCGGGACTCCTCTGGCTACACCTTC. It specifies CVSSYRDSSGYTF.

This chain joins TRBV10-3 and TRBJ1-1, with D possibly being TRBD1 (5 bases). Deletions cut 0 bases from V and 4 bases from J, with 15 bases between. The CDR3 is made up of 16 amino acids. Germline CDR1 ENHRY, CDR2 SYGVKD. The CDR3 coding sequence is TGTGCCATCAGTGAGTCTCGGGGGATTGTCAGCACTGAAGCTTTCTTT. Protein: CAISESRGIVSTEAFF.

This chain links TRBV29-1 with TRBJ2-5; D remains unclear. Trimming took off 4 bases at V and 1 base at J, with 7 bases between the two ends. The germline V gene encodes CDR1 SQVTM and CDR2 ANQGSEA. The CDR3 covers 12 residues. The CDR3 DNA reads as TGCAGCGTTGGTTGGCCCCAAGAGACCCAGTACTTC. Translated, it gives CSVGWPQETQYF.

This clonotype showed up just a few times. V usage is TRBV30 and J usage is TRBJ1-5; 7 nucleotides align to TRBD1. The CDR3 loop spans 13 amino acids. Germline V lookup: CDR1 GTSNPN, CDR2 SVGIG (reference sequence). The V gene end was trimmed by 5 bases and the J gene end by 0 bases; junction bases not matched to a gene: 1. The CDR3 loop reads CAWGTDSNQPQHF. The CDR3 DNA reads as TGTGCCTGGGGGACAGATAGCAATCAGCCCCAGCATTTT.

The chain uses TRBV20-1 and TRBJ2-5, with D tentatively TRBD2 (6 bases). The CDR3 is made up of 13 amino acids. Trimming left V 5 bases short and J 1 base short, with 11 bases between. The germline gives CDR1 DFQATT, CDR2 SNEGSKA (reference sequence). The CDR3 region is CSAYRETQETQYF. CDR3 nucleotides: TGCAGTGCTTACCGGGAGACCCAAGAGACCCAGTACTTC.

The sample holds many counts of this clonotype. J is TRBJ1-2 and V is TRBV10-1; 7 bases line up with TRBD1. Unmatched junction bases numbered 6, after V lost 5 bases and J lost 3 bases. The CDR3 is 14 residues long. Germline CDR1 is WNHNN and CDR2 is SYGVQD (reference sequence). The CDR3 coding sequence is TGCGCCAGCAGTCCCCCTGACAGGGACTATGGCTACACCTTC. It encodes CASSPPDRDYGYTF.